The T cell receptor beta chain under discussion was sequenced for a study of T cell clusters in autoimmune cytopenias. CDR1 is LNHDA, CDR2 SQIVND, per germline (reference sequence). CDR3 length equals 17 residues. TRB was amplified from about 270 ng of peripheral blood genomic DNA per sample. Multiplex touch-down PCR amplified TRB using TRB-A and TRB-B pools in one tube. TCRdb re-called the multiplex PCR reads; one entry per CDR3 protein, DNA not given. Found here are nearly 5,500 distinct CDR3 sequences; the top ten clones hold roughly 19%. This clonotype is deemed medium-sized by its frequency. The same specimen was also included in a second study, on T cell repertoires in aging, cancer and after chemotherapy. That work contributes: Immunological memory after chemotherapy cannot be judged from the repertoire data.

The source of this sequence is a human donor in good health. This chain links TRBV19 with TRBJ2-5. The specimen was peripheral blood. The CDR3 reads CASKDLLMVDRRETQYF.